These 21 T cell receptor beta chains originate from one sample sequenced in a study of human T cells and chemical hapten exposure. MiXCR was run by TCRdb on the RACE reads, yielding one entry per CDR3 protein. The sample lists just under 350,000 distinct CDR3 sequences, around 7% occurring once. Time point in this sample: patch test 1, 2 weeks after DPC sensitization. Treatment here: therapeutic diphenylcyclopropenone sensitization with weekly scalp DPC. Sequenced material: whole blood, taken in connection with sensitization to the hapten diphenylcyclopropenone (DPC). The receptors were gathered from a woman aged 18-29 years with alopecia areata. Some clones in this sample may be carry-over from other donors' samples.

This clonotype was recorded a few times. The chain uses TRBV6-2 or TRBV6-3 and TRBJ1-1; a possible D gene is TRBD1 (5 bases). The V end lost 2 bases, the J end lost 4 bases, and 11 bases lay between the germline ends. Germline V gene data show CDR1 as MNHEY and CDR2 as SVGEGT. This CDR3 comprises 14 residues. In DNA form, the CDR3 reads TGTGCCAGCAGTTACGGGGGAAGGTCCACTGAAGCTTTCTTT. Protein: CASSYGGRSTEAFF.

This clonotype has a count of ten or more. The CDR3 nucleotides read TGCGCCAGCAGCCAAGATCTACAGGGACCTTTTAGCTCCTATAATTCACCCCTCCACTTT. Translation gives CASSQDLQGPFSSYNSPLHF. This rearrangement joins TRBV4-3 to TRBJ1-6, with D possibly being TRBD1 (6 bases). CDR1 and CDR2 (germline): LGHNA, YSLEER. The CDR3 has 20 amino acids. Trimming left V 0 bases short and J 0 bases short, with 18 bases between.

This clonotype was recorded at least ten times. The chain joins TRBV4-3 to TRBJ2-7; D is ambiguous. From germline, CDR1 is LGHNA and CDR2 YSLEER. The CDR3 sequence is 16 residues long. Trimming removed 0 bases at V and 1 base at J, with 13 bases between. The CDR3 protein is CASSQELTGQSYEQYF. CDR3 DNA: TGCGCCAGCAGCCAAGAATTGACGGGCCAGTCCTACGAGCAGTACTTC.

There are a few counts of this clonotype. This chain uses TRBV6-5 with TRBJ2-5, with TRBD2 matching 13 bases. The length of the CDR3 is 19 residues. With V trimmed by 0 bases and J by 2 bases, 9 bases remained unmatched. Germline CDR1 MNHEY, CDR2 SVGAGI. CDR3 sequence (DNA): TGTGCCAGCAGTTACTCCGAATGGACTAGCGGGGGCCTTCAAGAGACCCAGTACTTC. Its translation: CASSYSEWTSGGLQETQYF.

J is TRBJ2-1 and V is TRBV2; no definite D call. CDR3 length: 15 amino acids. V lost 2 bases to trimming and J lost 2 bases, with 10 bases between them. Germline lookup yields CDR1 SNHLY and CDR2 FYNNEI. The CDR3 here is CASSEFERPYNEQFF. As DNA, the CDR3 is TGTGCCAGCAGTGAATTTGAAAGGCCCTACAATGAGCAGTTCTTC.

This clonotype appeared many times. J is TRBJ2-4 and V is TRBV12-3 or TRBV12-4, with 12 bases that match TRBD1. V gave up 4 bases and J gave up 1 base; unmatched junction bases: 5. The CDR3 consists of 17 residues. CDR3: CASSSGTGGLAKNIQYF. CDR3 DNA sequence: TGTGCCAGCAGTTCTGGGACAGGGGGCTTGGCCAAAAACATTCAGTACTTC.

The table lists this clonotype with many counts. The chain joins TRBV6-5 to TRBJ2-7, with TRBD1 matching over 9 bases. Trimming cost V 6 bases and J 5 bases; bases outside gene matches: 5. The CDR3 is made up of 13 amino acids. Germline CDR1 and CDR2: MNHEY and SVGAGI. CDR3 in DNA: TGTGCCAGCAGCTCCGGGACAGGGAACGAGCAGTACTTC. Its translation is CASSSGTGNEQYF.

The sample holds a few counts of this clonotype. V gene TRBV25-1 combines with J gene TRBJ2-3; D assignment may be TRBD1 or TRBD2 (6 bases each). CDR3 size: 16 residues. Germline V lookup: CDR1 MGHDK, CDR2 SYGVNS. V lost 5 bases and J 0 bases, leaving 15 bases between the germline ends. The CDR3 coding sequence is TGTGCCAGCAGTAGACTGGGGGGCCGGAGCACAGATACGCAGTATTTT. It encodes CASSRLGGRSTDTQYF. The full variable domain, its missing parts supplied by reference TRBV25-1 and TRBJ2-3, is EADIYQTPRYLVIGTGKKITLECSQTMGHDKMYWYQQDPGMELHLIHYSYGVNSTEKGDLSSESTVSRIRTEHFPLTLESARPSHTSQYLCASSRLGGRSTDTQYFGPGTRLTVL.

The sample holds a few counts of this clonotype. The V call is TRBV6-5, the J call TRBJ1-1; D might be TRBD1 (5 bases). This CDR3 is 16 amino acids long. Per germline, CDR1 MNHEY and CDR2 SVGAGI. Trimming left V 4 bases short and J 3 bases short, with 18 bases between. DNA for the CDR3: TGTGCCAGCAGTTCAGACGCCTCCAGGGTATACACTGAAGCTTTCTTT. This codes for CASSSDASRVYTEAFF.

This clonotype appeared many times. The chain recombines TRBV19 with TRBJ2-7; D may match TRBD1 or TRBD2 (5 bases each). The CDR3 extends over 14 amino acids. Trimming shortened V by 4 bases and J by 6 bases, and 16 bases separated the two germline ends. Germline CDR1 and CDR2: LNHDA and SQIVND (reference sequence). The CDR3 DNA sequence: TGTGCCAGTAGTACGAGGGGCTCATCTGTCGAGCAGTACTTC. Translated, it gives CASSTRGSSVEQYF.

The V and J genes are TRBV13 and TRBJ2-6; no firm D call. CDR3 length equals 14 residues. Germline V gives CDR1 PRHDT, CDR2 FYEKMQ (reference sequence). Trimming left V 5 bases short and J 19 bases short, with 24 bases between. CDR3 DNA: TGTGCCAGCAGCCCCCCAGGATCCGGACCAGAAAGAACTTTC. It codes for CASSPPGSGPERTF.

This clonotype occurred many times. The chain carries TRBV20-1 and TRBJ1-5; D possibly corresponds to TRBD1 (6 bases). V lost 0 bases to trimming and J lost 4 bases, with 13 bases between them. The CDR3 runs to 15 residues. Germline V lookup: CDR1 DFQATT, CDR2 SNEGSKA (reference sequence). CDR3 region: CSARDQDSLNQPQHF. In DNA form, the CDR3 reads TGCAGTGCTAGAGATCAGGACAGCCTTAATCAGCCCCAGCATTTT.

This sequence joins TRBV10-3 and TRBJ1-1, with a possible D match to TRBD1 (5 bases). With 6 bases removed from V and 4 bases from J, the gap between germline ends came to 6 bases. The CDR3 consists of 11 residues. CDR1 and CDR2 (germline): ENHRY, SYGVKD. CDR3 region: CAIRGTTEAFF. The CDR3 DNA follows: TGTGCCATCAGGGGGACCACTGAAGCTTTCTTT.

This clonotype was counted many times. The CDR3 here is CASSLASTAYEQYF. CDR3 bases: TGCGCCAGCAGCTTGGCGTCGACTGCCTACGAGCAGTACTTC. The chain combines TRBV5-1 with TRBJ2-7; D gene unclear. Germline CDR1 and CDR2: SGHRS and YFSETQ. Trimming took 0 bases from V and 2 from J, leaving 9 bases between them. CDR3 length: 14 residues.

This rearrangement joins TRBV9 to TRBJ2-3, with 9 bases matching TRBD1. Per the germline V gene, CDR1 is SGDLS and CDR2 is YYNGEE. The CDR3 has 14 amino acids. V lost 5 bases, J lost 6 bases, and 7 bases stayed unmatched. The CDR3, as DNA: TGTGCCAGCAGTGCCGGACAGGGGTTCGATACGCAGTATTTT. This gives the protein CASSAGQGFDTQYF.

This clonotype occurred many times. V usage is TRBV5-1 and J usage is TRBJ1-1; D uncertain. V was pared by 4 bases and J by 1 base, with 8 bases between. This CDR3 contains 13 residues. Germline values: CDR1 SGHRS, CDR2 YFSETQ. The CDR3 coding sequence is TGCGCCAGCAGCAAGTCAGGGAACACTGAAGCTTTCTTT. This sequence encodes CASSKSGNTEAFF.

This clonotype was counted ten times or more. The V and J genes are TRBV11-1 and TRBJ2-3, with D perhaps matching TRBD2 (5 bases). CDR3 length equals 14 residues. The V end lost 3 bases, the J end lost 3 bases, and 10 bases lay between the germline ends. Per the germline V gene, CDR1 is SGHAT and CDR2 is FQDESV (reference sequence). CDR3 sequence (DNA): TGTGCCAGCAGCTTCGGGGAGACGACAGATACGCAGTATTTT. Protein product: CASSFGETTDTQYF.

The chain links TRBV7-8 to TRBJ1-1, with a possible D match to TRBD1 (6 bases). V dropped 2 bases and J dropped 0 bases, with 19 bases sitting between them. The CDR3 has 18 amino acids. Germline values: CDR1 SGHVS, CDR2 FQNEAQ. CDR3 nucleotide sequence: TGTGCCAGCAGCTTACTAAGGGGGGTGTTGAAGCTGAACACTGAAGCTTTCTTT. It yields the protein CASSLLRGVLKLNTEAFF.

This clonotype was seen a handful of times. CDR3 sequence: CASSLNRDPENEKLFF. DNA for the CDR3: TGCGCCAGCAGCCTAAACCGGGACCCAGAGAACGAAAAACTGTTTTTT. The chain has TRBV5-1 and TRBJ1-4; tentative D call: TRBD1 (5 bases). With 4 bases removed from V and 8 bases from J, the gap between germline ends came to 21 bases. The CDR3 is made up of 16 amino acids. Germline CDR1 SGHRS, CDR2 YFSETQ.

In its sample, this clonotype was seen a few times. This sequence joins TRBV5-6 and TRBJ1-2, with D hard to call. CDR3 length: 16 residues. The germline V gene encodes CDR1 SGHDT and CDR2 YYEEEE. V was clipped by 0 bases and J by 9 bases, with 21 bases between them. This CDR3 reads CASSLEGNSGRYSYTF. In DNA form, the CDR3 reads TGTGCCAGCAGCTTGGAAGGGAACAGTGGCCGTTATAGCTACACCTTC. Combining the CDR3 with reference TRBV5-6 and TRBJ1-2 gives the whole variable domain DAGVTQSPTHLIKTRGQQVTLRCSPKSGHDTVSWYQQALGQGPQFIFQYYEEEERQRGNFPDRFSGHQFPNYSSELNVNALLLGDSALYLCASSLEGNSGRYSYTFGSGTRLTVV.

Ten or more counts support this clonotype. The chain uses TRBV5-1 and TRBJ2-3; weak D call: TRBD2 (6 bases). V lost 7 bases and J lost 6, with 15 bases in between. Germline CDR1 reads SGHRS; CDR2 reads YFSETQ. The CDR3 extends over 13 amino acids. CDR3: CASFRDSEDTQYF. In DNA form, the CDR3 reads TGCGCCAGCTTCAGGGACTCGGAGGATACGCAGTATTTT.